The 16 T cell receptor beta chains below come from one sample, sequenced in a study of blood T cell repertoires in COVID-19. TCRdb's table, derived via immunoSEQ multiplex PCR, lists solely in-frame clones and lacks some. The data contain 350,000 to 450,000 clones, approximately 90% of them seen just once; the ten biggest clones take up about 0.78%. Material for sequencing was PBMCs or T cells enriched from blood (not recorded which). The receptors here all came from a woman aged 40 to 50 who had been exposed to COVID-19.

V is TRBV6-2 or TRBV6-3 and J is TRBJ1-5, with TRBD1 matching 8 bases. The CDR3 consists of 15 residues. CDR1 and CDR2 from the germline V gene are MNHEY and SVGEGT. Trimming took 2 bases from V and 2 from J; bases not matched to a gene: 2. The CDR3 DNA reads TGTGCCAGCAGTTACGTGACAGGGGGCAATCAGCCCCAGCATTTT. This encodes CASSYVTGGNQPQHF.

The chain has TRBV2 and TRBJ2-7; 9 bases are shared with TRBD1. J was trimmed by 4 bases and V by 7 bases; bases with no gene match: 11. The CDR3 sequence is 15 residues long. Germline CDR1 reads SNHLY; CDR2 reads FYNNEI. DNA for the CDR3: TGTGCCAGCACTCTCCGGGACAGGGTATTTTACGAGCAGTACTTC. Its translation: CASTLRDRVFYEQYF.

Here the CDR3 DNA reads TGTGCCAGCAGTTTTGGTGCGCTCTATGGCTACACCTTC. As protein: CASSFGALYGYTF. The V gene is TRBV12-3 or TRBV12-4, the J gene TRBJ1-2; unclear D gene. V was pared by 3 bases and J by 4 bases, with 9 bases between. This CDR3 comprises 13 residues.

The chain carries TRBV29-1 and TRBJ1-1; D is unresolved. V lost 4 bases to trimming and J lost 2 bases, with 8 bases between them. From germline, CDR1 is SQVTM and CDR2 ANQGSEA. This CDR3 is 12 amino acids long. CDR3: CSVGGFNTEAFF. As DNA, the CDR3 is TGCAGCGTTGGAGGGTTCAACACTGAAGCTTTCTTT.

Regarding this clone: Other DNA sequences in this sample translate to the same CDR3. V and J are TRBV5-1 and TRBJ2-7; 9 nucleotides align to TRBD2. Germline-derived CDR1 and CDR2 are SGHRS and YFSETQ. Germline trimming cut 0 bases from V and 4 bases from J; bases unmatched to any gene: 5. This CDR3 spans 15 amino acids. The chain's CDR3 is CASSLVAGGTYEQYF. The CDR3 region has the DNA TGCGCCAGCAGCTTGGTTGCGGGGGGGACGTACGAGCAGTACTTC.

This chain's CDR3 is CASSYGTGGSKLFF. The CDR3 DNA is TGTGCCAGCAGTTACGGGACAGGGGGTTCGAAACTGTTTTTT. This chain links TRBV6-5 with TRBJ1-4, with 11 positions matching TRBD1. V lost 2 bases to trimming and J lost 11 bases; unmatched junction nucleotides: 4. This CDR3 has 14 residues. Germline CDR1 and CDR2: MNHEY and SVGAGI.

This clone was seen just once. The chain links TRBV4-3 to TRBJ1-2; 8 bases align to TRBD1. The junction had 7 bases not matched to a gene; V was cut back by 0 bases and J by 7 bases. Per germline, CDR1 LGHNA and CDR2 YSLEER. The CDR3 has 15 amino acids. As DNA, the CDR3 is TGCGCCAGCAGCCAAGACAGGACAGGGTGGGGTGGCTACACCTTC. Its protein is CASSQDRTGWGGYTF.

The J gene is TRBJ1-5, the V gene TRBV18; tentatively, D is TRBD1 (5 bases). The CDR3 sequence is 14 residues long. Trimming pared 1 base from V and 5 bases from J, leaving 9 bases between. In germline, CDR1 is KGHSH, CDR2 LQKENI. The CDR3 loop is CASSPLQGDQPQHF. The CDR3 coding sequence is TGTGCCAGCTCACCACTTCAGGGTGATCAGCCCCAGCATTTT.

The chain recombines TRBV4-1 with TRBJ1-4, with D uncertain. CDR3 length: 14 amino acids. Germline CDR1 MGHRA, CDR2 YSYEKL. V was shortened by 1 base and J by 6 bases, with 9 bases between the two germline ends. CDR3 region: CASSQVQSYEKLFF. For the CDR3, the DNA is TGCGCCAGCAGCCAAGTACAATCCTATGAAAAACTGTTTTTT.

This clone was observed once. This chain links TRBV15 with TRBJ1-1; no firm D call. Germline values: CDR1 LNHNV, CDR2 YYDKDF (reference sequence). CDR3 length: 16 amino acids. V lost 3 bases, J lost 1 base, and 15 bases lay in between. Here the CDR3 reads CATSRGTKQRNTEAFF. CDR3 bases: TGTGCCACCAGCAGGGGCACGAAACAAAGGAACACTGAAGCTTTCTTT.

The chain joins TRBV19 to TRBJ2-5; 10 nucleotides line up with TRBD1. Germline loops: CDR1 LNHDA, CDR2 SQIVND (reference sequence). This CDR3 has 14 amino acids. Trimming took 6 bases from V and 5 from J; bases not matched to a gene: 6. As DNA, the CDR3 is TGTGCCAGTAGCGGGACAGGGGTTAAGGAGACCCAGTACTTC. It codes for CASSGTGVKETQYF. The full variable domain, in which reference TRBV19 and TRBJ2-5 provide the parts outside the CDR3, is DGGITQSPKYLFRKEGQNVTLSCEQNLNHDAMYWYRQDPGQGLRLIYYSQIVNDFQKGDIAEGYSVSREKKESFPLTVTSAQKNPTAFYLCASSGTGVKETQYFGPGTRLLVL.

This clone was seen only a few times. The chain recombines TRBV7-9 with TRBJ2-2; 10 nucleotides line up with TRBD2. CDR3 size: 19 residues. V lost 1 base, J lost 0 bases, and 8 bases stayed unmatched. Germline CDR1 is SEHNR and CDR2 is FQNEAQ (reference sequence). The CDR3 is CASSLVALAGVPNTGELFF. The CDR3 nucleotides read TGTGCCAGCAGCTTAGTTGCTCTAGCGGGGGTACCGAACACCGGGGAGCTGTTTTTT.

The rearrangement uses TRBV19 and TRBJ1-6; D is perhaps TRBD1 (5 bases). Between the trimmed V and J ends, which lost 5 bases and 7 bases, there was a span of 15 bases. The germline V gene encodes CDR1 LNHDA and CDR2 SQIVND (reference sequence). The CDR3 contains 15 residues. CDR3 bases: TGTGCCAGTAGTGATACCGGGGGTCGCAATTCACCCCTCCACTTT. It specifies CASSDTGGRNSPLHF.

The chain uses TRBV5-1 and TRBJ1-6, with D unclear. The CDR3 covers 15 residues. Trimming removed 9 bases at V and 0 bases at J, with 13 bases between. The V gene's germline CDR1 is SGHRS and CDR2 YFSETQ. The chain's CDR3 is CATSPGSSYNSPLHF. The CDR3 nucleotides read TGCGCCACTTCCCCGGGGAGCTCCTATAATTCACCCCTCCACTTT.

The chain couples TRBV24-1 to TRBJ2-2; D uncertain. The CDR3 runs 14 residues. Trimming took off 5 bases at V and 5 bases at J, with 11 bases between the two ends. The germline gives CDR1 KGHDR, CDR2 SFDVKD. CDR3 region: CATSARERTGELFF. The CDR3 bases are TGTGCCACCAGTGCCCGTGAGCGTACCGGGGAGCTGTTTTTT.

The chain employs TRBV27 and TRBJ1-2; TRBD1 aligns across 7 bases. Germline-derived CDR1 and CDR2 are MNHEY and SMNVEV (reference sequence). The trim removed 6 bases at V and 0 bases at J, leaving 1 base unmatched. The CDR3 sequence is 13 residues long. The CDR3 region is CASRGTANYGYTF. The CDR3 DNA follows: TGTGCCAGCAGAGGGACAGCTAACTATGGCTACACCTTC.